This TCR beta chain was captured by sequencing in a study of T cell repertoires in cytomegalovirus infection. About the research overall: Peptides in the study included HLA-C-restricted and HLA-B-restricted CMV epitopes. Indications of both CMV infection and matching HLA type were provided by public TCR beta signatures.

TCRdb called the reads again in MiXCR, with one record for every CDR3 protein. The sample lists 230,000 or so distinct CDR3 sequences; 30% to 45% were seen once. This clonotype was recorded only once. Its antigen is as yet unknown. Per the germline V gene, CDR1 is MDHEN and CDR2 is SYDVKM. Trimming took 2 bases from V and 7 from J, leaving 24 bases between them. The CDR3 is 17 residues long. Study-level findings and limits: It was HLA-C-restricted CMV-specific TCR beta clonotypes that dominated the response ex vivo. Summed frequency of shared TCR beta families picked out CMV carriers who also had the relevant HLA.

The sample consisted of CD8+ T cells from cultured PBMCs, taken from culture after CMV antigen stimulation. The V call is TRBV28, the J call TRBJ2-7; no reliable D call. The source is a human donor in good health (CMV status not recorded). Some clones in this sample may be carry-over from other donors' samples. CDR3 coding DNA: TGTGCCAGCAGTTTACGGTCCCCGGGCCGGGCCTTTGGTGAGCAGTACTTC. It is translated as CASSLRSPGRAFGEQYF.